Listed below are T cell receptor beta chains from one sample, sequenced in a study of CD8 T cells in ankylosing spondylitis. A single record per CDR3 protein comes from TCRdb applying MiXCR to the 5' RACE reads. This sample carries under 250,000 distinct CDR3 sequences, 9.5% to 12% of them seen once, and the ten largest clones take less than 8%. The sample was blood, either unsorted or a sorted T cell fraction (not recorded which). The receptors were gathered from a male donor with ankylosing spondylitis or in good health (not recorded which). The CDR3 runs from the conserved cysteine through the conserved F or W. A D gene is named only where the DNA matches it firmly. Where a row states a size, it is once, few, many or the class of an expanded clone; other rows omit it.

TRBJ1-5,TRBD1,TRBV5-6,many,CASSHGQGAGQPQHF,TGTGCCAGCAGCCACGGACAGGGGGCAGGGCAGCCCCAGCATTTT
TRBJ2-3,-,TRBV7-6,many,CASSLLTASTDTQYF,TGTGCCAGCAGCTTATTGACAGCTAGCACAGATACGCAGTATTTT
TRBJ2-7,-,TRBV5-6,many,CASSFYTYEQYF,TGTGCCAGCAGCTTCTATACCTACGAGCAGTACTTC
TRBJ2-3,TRBD2,TRBV6-4,many,CASKKGTRETDTQYF,TGTGCCAGCAAGAAGGGGACTAGGGAAACAGATACGCAGTATTTT
TRBJ1-2,-,TRBV10-3,many,CAISDSGGQLGTGYTF,TGTGCCATCAGTGATTCAGGTGGTCAGCTTGGGACCGGCTACACCTTC
TRBJ1-5,-,TRBV12-3/TRBV12-4,few,CASSQNRVGNQPQHF,TGTGCCAGCAGCCAAAACAGGGTAGGCAATCAGCCCCAGCATTTT
TRBJ1-5,TRBD1,TRBV19,few,CASSIGQVGTPGPPQHF,TGTGCCAGTAGTATCGGACAGGTGGGTACGCCCGGTCCCCCCCAGCATTTT
TRBJ1-1,-,TRBV7-9,many,CASSPSPAELMNTEAFF,TGTGCCAGCAGCCCCAGCCCCGCAGAACTCATGAACACTGAAGCTTTCTTT
TRBJ1-4,-,TRBV30,-,CAWSVSANRVIF,TGTGCCTGGAGTGTGTCCGCGAACAGGGTGATTTTT
TRBJ2-4,-,TRBV12-3/TRBV12-4,many,CASSQILAKNIQYF,TGTGCCAGCAGTCAGATCCTAGCCAAAAACATTCAGTACTTC
TRBJ2-3,TRBD2,TRBV11-2,few,CASSLESGGAVDTQYF,TGTGCCAGCAGCTTAGAGAGCGGGGGGGCCGTAGATACGCAGTATTTT
TRBJ1-2,-,TRBV2,-,CASYGYGYTF,TGTGCCAGCTACGGCTATGGCTACACCTTC
TRBJ2-1,TRBD2,TRBV5-1,many,CASSLIAGGQGEQFF,TGCGCCAGCAGCCTAATAGCGGGAGGCCAGGGTGAGCAGTTCTTC
TRBJ2-7,-,TRBV21-1,few,CASSKEGRASWGREQYF,TGTGCCAGCAGCAAAGAAGGGAGGGCCTCTTGGGGGAGGGAGCAGTACTTC
TRBJ1-2,TRBD1,TRBV12-5,many,CASGLELTGDYTF,TGTGCTAGTGGTTTGGAGCTGACAGGGGACTACACCTTC
TRBJ2-5,-,TRBV29-1,few,CSVILYQETQYF,TGCAGCGTCATATTGTACCAAGAGACCCAGTACTTC
TRBJ1-5,-,TRBV2,-,CASSEHRNSNQPQHF,TGTGCCAGCAGTGAACACAGGAATAGCAATCAGCCCCAGCATTTT
TRBJ2-5,-,TRBV20-1,many,CSPQQGGKETQYF,TGCAGTCCTCAACAAGGGGGGAAAGAGACCCAGTACTTC
TRBJ2-5,-,TRBV10-3,many,CAISPEVRTQYF,TGTGCCATCAGCCCCGAGGTGCGGACCCAGTACTTC
TRBJ2-7,TRBD1,TRBV27,-,CARMGQGAIPHYEQYF,TGTGCCAGGATGGGGCAGGGGGCAATTCCACACTACGAGCAGTACTTC
TRBJ1-1,-,TRBV6-2/TRBV6-3,-,CASSYSSRRSRFFMNTEAFF,TGTGCCAGCAGTTACTCGAGCCGCCGGTCCCGCTTTTTTATGAACACTGAAGCTTTCTTT
TRBJ2-7,TRBD1,TRBV12-3/TRBV12-4,many,CASSGTGSYEQYF,TGTGCCAGCAGCGGGACAGGGTCCTACGAGCAGTACTTC
TRBJ2-7,-,TRBV12-3/TRBV12-4,many,CASSLEVIGLEEQYF,TGTGCCAGCAGTTTAGAAGTCATCGGATTGGAGGAGCAGTACTTC
TRBJ1-6,TRBD1,TRBV6-2/TRBV6-3,many,CASSPLEDRREPNNSPLHF,TGTGCCAGCAGTCCCCTGGAGGACAGGAGAGAACCTAATAATTCACCCCTCCACTTT
TRBJ2-1,-,TRBV15,-,CATSPNLGANEQFF,TGTGCCACCAGCCCCAACCTGGGAGCAAATGAGCAGTTCTTC
TRBJ1-1,TRBD1,TRBV5-1,-,CASSSTGVWTEAFF,TGCGCCAGCAGCTCGACAGGGGTTTGGACTGAAGCTTTCTTT
TRBJ2-1,-,TRBV5-1,-,CASSRDPQGNEQFF,TGCGCCAGCAGCCGGGACCCCCAAGGGAATGAGCAGTTCTTC